The T cell receptor (beta chain) under discussion was sequenced for a study of spatial heterogeneity in lung cancer. Study details: The follow-up PBMC samples were sequenced whenever they were available. The median time to follow-up was around 24 months after resection.

This clonotype was recorded a few times. The germline V gene encodes CDR1 MNHEY and CDR2 SVGAGI. V lost 0 bases and J lost 2, with 13 bases in between. CDR3 length equals 16 residues. As for time point: blood at routine non-recurrence follow-up after resection. TCRdb called the 5' RACE reads again in MiXCR, with one record for every CDR3 protein. Found here are about 4,400 distinct CDR3 sequences, under 30% of them singletons; the top ten hold around 5.4%. This chain uses TRBV6-5 with TRBJ1-2, with D maybe TRBD1 (5 bases). The sequence derives from a male donor with early-stage non-small cell lung cancer. Sequences were derived from PBMCs, sampled at follow-up. CDR3 DNA sequence: TGTGCCAGCAGTTACTCTGCGGGGTCAGGGAACTATGGCTACACCTTC. This translates into CASSYSAGSGNYGYTF.